This entry describes one TCR beta chain. Antigen: not known. These data originate in a study of shared clonotypes between healthy human individuals. Naive CD8 cells comprised CD45RO-negative, CCR7-positively selected cells, excluding terminally differentiated effector memory CD45RA+ cells. The germline gives CDR1 SGHNT, CDR2 YYREEE (reference sequence). The CDR3 runs to 11 residues. V was shortened by 7 bases and J by 5 bases, with 9 bases between the two germline ends. Study-wide results and caveats: The diversity represented, both genetic and in exposure history, was limited by few donors.

Sequenced by immunoSEQ multiplex PCR; TCRdb stores in-frame clones only, minus some. Here the sample spans some 2.1 million clones, 93% being singletons. The sequenced sample was naive CD8+ T cells from PBMCs. The receptor was derived from a man between 18 and 29 years old in good health. Some clones in this sample may be carry-over from other donors' samples. The chain has TRBV5-4 and TRBJ2-5; D not certain. The CDR3 here is CASGVRETQYF. The CDR3 region has the DNA TGTGCCAGCGGGGTGCGGGAGACCCAGTACTTC. The full variable domain, in which reference TRBV5-4 and TRBJ2-5 provide the parts outside the CDR3, is ETGVTQSPTHLIKTRGQQVTLRCSSQSGHNTVSWYQQALGQGPQFIFQYYREEENGRGNFPPRFSGLQFPNYSSELNVNALELDDSALYLCASGVRETQYFGPGTRLLVL.